This T cell receptor (beta chain) came from a study of blood T cell repertoires in COVID-19. Unmatched junction bases numbered 4, after V lost 0 bases and J lost 8 bases. This CDR3 spans 16 amino acids. Per the germline V gene, CDR1 is MNHEY and CDR2 is SVGEGT. Per the original methods: Amplification with reference gene primers provided the estimates of nucleated cell counts. Assay used: immunoSEQ multiplex PCR; TCRdb lists only in-frame clones, some missing. V and J calls and clone size are those listed in that table; D and trimming were worked out from the DNA. The sample shows approximately 140,000 clones, 85% to 90% of them seen only once.

This TCR was sampled from a man aged 45-65 years with active or convalescent COVID-19. Sample: peripheral blood. The chain couples TRBV6-2 or TRBV6-3 to TRBJ2-1, with TRBD2 identical over 13 bases. The CDR3 coding sequence is TGTGCCAGCAGTTACTCACTAGCGGGGGGGCAGGATGAGCAGTTCTTC. Amino acid sequence: CASSYSLAGGQDEQFF.